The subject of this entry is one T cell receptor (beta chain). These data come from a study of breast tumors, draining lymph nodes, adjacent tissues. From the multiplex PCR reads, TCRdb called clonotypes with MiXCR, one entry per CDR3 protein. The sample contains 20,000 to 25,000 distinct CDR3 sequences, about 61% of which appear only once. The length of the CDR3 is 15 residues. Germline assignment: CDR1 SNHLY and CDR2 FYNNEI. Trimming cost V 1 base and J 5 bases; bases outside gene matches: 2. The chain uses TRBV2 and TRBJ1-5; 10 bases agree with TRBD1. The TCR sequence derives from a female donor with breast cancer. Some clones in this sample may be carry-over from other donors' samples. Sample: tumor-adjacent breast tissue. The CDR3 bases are TGTGCCAGCAGTGAAGGGGACAGGGGAGATCAGCCCCAGCATTTT. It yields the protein CASSEGDRGDQPQHF. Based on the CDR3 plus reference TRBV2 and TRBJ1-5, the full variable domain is EPEVTQTPSHQVTQMGQEVILRCVPISNHLYFYWYRQILGQKVEFLVSFYNNEISEKSEIFDDQFSVERPDGSNFTLKIRSTKLEDSAMYFCASSEGDRGDQPQHFGDGTRLSIL.